Listed below are T cell receptor beta chains from one sample, sequenced in a study of T cells in Graves' hyperthyroidism and ophthalmopathy. One entry per CDR3 protein results from TCRdb running MiXCR on the multiplex PCR reads. The table has around 260,000 distinct CDR3 sequences, about 25% seen once. Sequencing was carried out using blood. The receptors were sampled from a man in his forties with Graves' hyperthyroidism that later progressed to Graves' ophthalmopathy. Each CDR3 is given with its conserved first and last residue. D genes are given only for firm matches. Part of the rows lack a size; the others show once, few, many or a class for expanded clones.

V	J	D	size	DNA	CDR3
TRBV12-3/TRBV12-4	TRBJ1-2	NA	NA	TGTGCCAGCAGCCCAGTGGGTGGCTATGGCTACACCTTC	CASSPVGGYGYTF
TRBV6-2/TRBV6-3	TRBJ2-6	NA	NA	TGTGCCAGCAGTTACGAGACTGCAGGGCCCTCTGGGGCCAACGTCCTGACTTTC	CASSYETAGPSGANVLTF
TRBV7-9	TRBJ2-7	NA	many	TGTGCCAGCAGCACCCCGCAGGGCGAGCAGTACTTC	CASSTPQGEQYF
TRBV6-5	TRBJ1-3	NA	NA	TGTGCCAGCAGTTACTCCGCAAGGGACGAAAACACCATATATTTT	CASSYSARDENTIYF
TRBV28	TRBJ1-5	NA	many	TGTGCCAGCAGTTCCCCTGGACTGATTTATCAGCCCCAGCATTTT	CASSSPGLIYQPQHF
TRBV30	TRBJ2-2	TRBD1	many	TGTGCCTGGAACCACGGACAGGGCCTCGGGGAGCTGTTTTTT	CAWNHGQGLGELFF
TRBV12-3/TRBV12-4	TRBJ2-7	TRBD1	NA	TGTGCCAGCAGCCATGGGGCAGGGGGAGAGCAGTACTTC	CASSHGAGGEQYF
TRBV19	TRBJ2-7	NA	NA	TGTGCCAGTAGTCCAAGCGCGGGTACCTACGAGCAGTACTTC	CASSPSAGTYEQYF
TRBV2	TRBJ2-7	NA	NA	TGTGCCAGCAGTGAACAGGTGCGCTCCTACGAGCAGTACTTC	CASSEQVRSYEQYF
TRBV6-5	TRBJ2-3	NA	NA	TGTGCCAGCAGTTACTCCCGGGAGTCTGATACGCAGTATTTT	CASSYSRESDTQYF
TRBV6-1	TRBJ1-1	NA	NA	TGTGCCAGCAGCCGGACATTCTCGAACACTGAAGCTTTCTTT	CASSRTFSNTEAFF
TRBV28	TRBJ1-1	NA	few	TGTGCCAGCACCTTATCGGGACCTAACACTGAAGCTTTCTTT	CASTLSGPNTEAFF
TRBV20-1	TRBJ1-2	NA	many	TGCAGTGCGTTGGTTGCCGCCCGTGACTATGGCTACACCTTC	CSALVAARDYGYTF
TRBV12-3/TRBV12-4	TRBJ1-1	NA	many	TGTGCCAGCAGCTTTGCCGACCCGAACACTGAAGCTTTCTTT	CASSFADPNTEAFF
TRBV2	TRBJ2-5	NA	few	TGTGCCAGCAGTGACTCCCTTGGTGAGACCCAGTACTTC	CASSDSLGETQYF
TRBV19	TRBJ2-1	NA	NA	TGTGCCAGTAGAAGGGGCGGAGACGGGAATGAGCAGTTCTTC	CASRRGGDGNEQFF
TRBV27	TRBJ1-2	NA	many	TGTGCCACCCAGGAAGGGGTCGGCTATGGCTACACCTTC	CATQEGVGYGYTF
TRBV20-1	TRBJ2-5	TRBD2	many	TGCAGTGCTAGTATGGGACTAGCGGGAGGGGGAAAGACCCAGTACTTC	CSASMGLAGGGKTQYF
TRBV19	TRBJ2-7	NA	once	TGTGCCAGTAGTGCACTAGTGATACCCTACGAGCAGTACTTC	CASSALVIPYEQYF
TRBV28	TRBJ1-1	NA	NA	TGTGCCAGCAAGGAAGTCCCGCTGAACACTGAAGCTTTCTTT	CASKEVPLNTEAFF
TRBV12-3/TRBV12-4	TRBJ2-7	TRBD1	NA	TGTGCCAGCAGCTTAGATCTGACCAGGGGGAACGAGCAGTACTTC	CASSLDLTRGNEQYF
TRBV11-2	TRBJ2-2	TRBD1	many	TGTGCCAGCAGCTTAGAACAGGGGGCCAACACCGGGGAGCTGTTTTTT	CASSLEQGANTGELFF